This entry features one TCR beta chain sequence. The Seattle patients, enrolled during active infection, were followed longitudinally. These data are taken from a study of blood T cell repertoires in COVID-19. Study-wide context: Researchers got acute and convalescent COVID-19 samples from the United States, Italy and Spain. PBMCs, B-cell-depleted T cells, or T cells provided the cDNA or gDNA that made up the material.

Sequenced by immunoSEQ multiplex PCR; TCRdb stores in-frame clones only, minus some. The data contain about 170,000 clones, approximately 87% of them seen just once; the ten biggest clones take up 9.5% to 13%. CDR1 and CDR2 (germline): MGHRA, YSYEKL. V lost 1 base, J lost 5 bases, and 11 bases lay in between. The CDR3 consists of 14 residues. The clonotype was recovered from a woman aged 60-70 years with COVID-19, enrolled during active disease. Material: peripheral blood. The chain employs TRBV4-1 and TRBJ1-1, with a tentative D call TRBD1 (6 bases). The CDR3 here is CASSQGRGGTEAFF. Here the CDR3 DNA reads TGCGCCAGCAGCCAAGGCAGGGGCGGGACTGAAGCTTTCTTT.